The clone carrying this T cell receptor beta chain appeared a single time. Its target is not known. This CDR3 has 15 residues. The V end was cut by 5 bases, the J end by 1 base, with 12 bases between. CDR1 and CDR2 (germline): KGHSH, LQKENI. Clones were sequenced by immunoSEQ multiplex PCR, and TCRdb holds only the in-frame ones, with some missing. This repertoire shows approximately 81,000 clones, over 70% found once; its top ten account for 3.5% to 6%. The record originates from a study of OX40 agonist ivuxolimab in advanced cancers. Regarding the study as a whole: Antigen specificity was not determined for the expanded peripheral T cells. On average, a greater number of expanded clones characterised CD8+ T cells relative to CD4+.

This sequence joins TRBV18 and TRBJ2-1, with a weak D call TRBD2 (6 bases). This TCR was recovered from an adult with an advanced solid tumor such as melanoma, head and neck, liver or kidney cancer. The material sequenced was CD4+ or CD8+ T cells sorted from blood, taken in a trial of the OX40 agonist ivuxolimab. The CDR3 coding sequence is TGTGCCAGCTCATGGACGGGAGCTTCCTACAATGAGCAGTTCTTC. This sequence encodes CASSWTGASYNEQFF.